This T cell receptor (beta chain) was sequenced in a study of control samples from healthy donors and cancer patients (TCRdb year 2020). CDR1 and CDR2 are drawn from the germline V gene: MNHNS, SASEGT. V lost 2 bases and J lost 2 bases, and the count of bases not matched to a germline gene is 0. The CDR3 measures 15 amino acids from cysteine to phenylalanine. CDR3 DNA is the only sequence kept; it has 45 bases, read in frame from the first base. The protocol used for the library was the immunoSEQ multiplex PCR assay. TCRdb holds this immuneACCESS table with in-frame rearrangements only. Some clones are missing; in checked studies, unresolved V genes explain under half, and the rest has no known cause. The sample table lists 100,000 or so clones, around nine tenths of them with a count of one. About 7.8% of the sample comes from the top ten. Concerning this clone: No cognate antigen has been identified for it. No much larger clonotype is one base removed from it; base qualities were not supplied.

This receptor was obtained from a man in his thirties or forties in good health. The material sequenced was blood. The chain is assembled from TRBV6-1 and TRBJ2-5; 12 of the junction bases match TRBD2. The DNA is TGTGCCAGCAGTGAACTAGCGGGGGGGCAAGAGACCCAGTACTTC. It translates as CASSELAGGQETQYF.